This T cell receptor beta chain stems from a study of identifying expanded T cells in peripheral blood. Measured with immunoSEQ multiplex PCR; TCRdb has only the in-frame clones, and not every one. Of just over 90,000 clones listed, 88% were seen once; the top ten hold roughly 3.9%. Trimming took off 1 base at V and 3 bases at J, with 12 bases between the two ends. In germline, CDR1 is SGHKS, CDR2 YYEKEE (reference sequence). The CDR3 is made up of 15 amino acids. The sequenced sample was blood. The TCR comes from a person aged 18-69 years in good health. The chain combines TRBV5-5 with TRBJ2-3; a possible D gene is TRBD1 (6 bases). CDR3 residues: CASSLLPGVTDTQYF. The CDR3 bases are TGTGCCAGCAGCTTGCTGCCAGGGGTGACAGATACGCAGTATTTT. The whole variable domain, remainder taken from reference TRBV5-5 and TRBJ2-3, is DAGVTQSPTHLIKTRGQQVTLRCSPISGHKSVSWYQQVLGQGPQFIFQYYEKEERGRGNFPDRFSARQFPNYSSELNVNALLLGDSALYLCASSLLPGVTDTQYFGPGTRLTVL.